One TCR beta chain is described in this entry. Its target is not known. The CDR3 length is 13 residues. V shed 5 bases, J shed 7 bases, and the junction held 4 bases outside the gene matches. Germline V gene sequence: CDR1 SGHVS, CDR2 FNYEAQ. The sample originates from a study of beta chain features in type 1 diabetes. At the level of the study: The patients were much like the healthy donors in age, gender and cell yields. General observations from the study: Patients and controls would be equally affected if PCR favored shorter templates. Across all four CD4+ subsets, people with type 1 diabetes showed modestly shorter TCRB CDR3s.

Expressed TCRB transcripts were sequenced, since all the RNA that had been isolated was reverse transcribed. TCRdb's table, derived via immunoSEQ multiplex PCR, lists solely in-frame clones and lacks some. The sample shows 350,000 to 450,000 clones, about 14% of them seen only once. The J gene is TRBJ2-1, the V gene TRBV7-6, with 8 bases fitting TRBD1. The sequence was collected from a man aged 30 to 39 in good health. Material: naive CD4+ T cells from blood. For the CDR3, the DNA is TGTGCCAGCAGCCGCTGGACAGGGAATGAGCAGTTCTTC. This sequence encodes CASSRWTGNEQFF.